This TCR beta chain emerged from a study of PD-1 blockade in classical Hodgkin lymphoma. Findings and limits, study-wide: Healthy donors reportedly exceeded newly diagnosed patients in baseline TCR diversity.

Points on this clone: Its cognate antigen is unknown.

The germline gives CDR1 SEHNR, CDR2 FQNEAQ (reference sequence). The CDR3 runs 15 residues. After removal of 2 bases from V and 3 bases from J, the junction contained 3 bases not matched to a gene. Clones were read by immunoSEQ multiplex PCR, and TCRdb kept only the in-frame ones, dropping some. The sample has about 32,000 clones; roughly 90% are singletons. The time point: newly diagnosed, previously untreated cHL patient sample. Thawed PBMCs were the source of CD4+ T cells, purified by magnetic negative selection. Comparison relied on PBMCs that came from newly diagnosed, untreated classical Hodgkin lymphoma.

The receptor comes from a human donor with classical Hodgkin lymphoma. Specimen: CD4+ T cells from blood. The V gene is TRBV7-9, the J gene TRBJ2-5, with TRBD1 matching 10 bases. This chain's CDR3 is CASSLPDRGKETQYF. The CDR3 coding sequence is TGTGCCAGCAGCTTACCGGACAGGGGGAAAGAGACCCAGTACTTC. The full variable domain, rest sourced from reference TRBV7-9 and TRBJ2-5, is DTGVSQNPRHKITKRGQNVTFRCDPISEHNRLYWYRQTLGQGPEFLTYFQNEAQLEKSRLLSDRFSAERPKGSFSTLEIQRTEQGDSAMYLCASSLPDRGKETQYFGPGTRLLVL.